The entry below describes one T cell receptor (beta chain). The sample belongs to a study of blood T cell repertoires in COVID-19. On the study more broadly: Researchers got acute and convalescent COVID-19 samples from the United States, Italy and Spain. T cells, B-cell-depleted T cells, or PBMCs provided the cDNA or gDNA that served as material.

CDR1 and CDR2 from the germline V gene are LNHNV and YYDKDF (reference sequence). V lost 5 bases to trimming and J lost 4 bases, with 20 bases between them. The CDR3 is 16 amino acids. Per the original data handling: By means of reference gene primer amplification, nucleated cell counts were estimated. Libraries were prepared by immunoSEQ multiplex PCR; TCRdb keeps only in-frame clonotypes and omits some of them. V, J and clone size were drawn from that table, and D and trimming were deduced from the DNA. The sample lists approximately 63,000 clones; roughly 88% were seen once. The clonotype was recovered from an elderly woman with active COVID-19. The rearrangement links TRBV15 to TRBJ2-5; D is perhaps TRBD2 (7 bases). The sequencing input was peripheral blood. CDR3 coding DNA: TGTGCCACCAGCCAGCCACGGGGGCGGGGGCGAGAGACCCAGTACTTC. Protein sequence: CATSQPRGRGRETQYF.